These 9 T cell receptor beta chains were all obtained from the same sample, sequenced in a study of Ad26.COV2.S vaccination and SARS-CoV-2 variants. Treatment denoted: some 20 received Ad26.COV2.S at low or high dose, single or two shots; 5 received placebo; per-sample allocation not given. Day 63 following the first vaccine or placebo injection was when the samples were taken. Assay: immunoSEQ multiplex PCR; the TCRdb copy retains only in-frame clones and omits some. The sample has around 300,000 clones, roughly 89% seen once; the top ten hold 5%. The sample consisted of peripheral blood, taken in a trial of Ad26.COV2.S vaccine versus placebo. The origin of the receptors is a person aged 18 to 65 who received the Ad26.COV2.S COVID-19 vaccine or a placebo.

This clone has only one observation. The J gene is TRBJ1-6, the V gene TRBV10-2, with D perhaps matching TRBD1 (5 bases). V was pared by 5 bases and J by 7 bases, with 15 bases between. This CDR3 is built from 15 residues. Germline V gives CDR1 WSHSY, CDR2 SAAADI. CDR3: CASSTGTPLNSPLHF. CDR3 sequence (DNA): TGCGCCAGCAGTACCGGGACCCCATTAAATTCACCCCTCCACTTT.

This rearrangement joins TRBV9 to TRBJ2-5; TRBD1 matches 8 bases. From germline, CDR1 is SGDLS and CDR2 YYNGEE. This CDR3 contains 16 residues. The junction had 7 bases not matched to a gene; V was cut back by 1 base and J by 2 bases. The CDR3: CASSVSRGQGQETQYF. In nucleotides, the CDR3 is TGTGCCAGCAGCGTATCCCGTGGACAGGGTCAAGAGACCCAGTACTTC. The full variable domain, rest sourced from reference TRBV9 and TRBJ2-5, is DSGVTQTPKHLITATGQRVTLRCSPRSGDLSVYWYQQSLDQGLQFLIQYYNGEERAKGNILERFSAQQFPDLHSELNLSSLELGDSALYFCASSVSRGQGQETQYFGPGTRLLVL.

The chain joins TRBV2 to TRBJ2-7, with 9 bases aligning to TRBD1. The CDR3 totals 14 residues. Looked up from germline, CDR1 is SNHLY and CDR2 is FYNNEI. J was trimmed by 4 bases and V by 8 bases; bases with no gene match: 9. CDR3 DNA: TGTGCCAGCGTACGGGACAGGGACAATTACGAGCAGTACTTC. Translated, it gives CASVRDRDNYEQYF.

The gene calls are TRBV4-2 and TRBJ1-3; possible D gene TRBD1, 6 bases. The CDR3 covers 17 residues. In germline, CDR1 is LGHNA, CDR2 YNFKEQ. Deletions cut 2 bases from V and 4 bases from J, with 18 bases between. The CDR3 region is CASSQPPAAGDGNTIYF. The DNA for the CDR3 is TGTGCCAGCAGCCAACCCCCCGCGGCAGGGGACGGAAACACCATATATTTT.

The chain has TRBV2 and TRBJ1-3; D is perhaps TRBD1 (6 bases). This CDR3 contains 14 residues. The ends were cut back, 4 bases at V and 4 bases at J, with 11 bases in the middle. CDR1 is SNHLY and CDR2 is FYNNEI in the germline V gene. The chain's CDR3 is CASSGGRGGNTIYF. CDR3 in DNA: TGTGCCAGCAGTGGAGGCAGGGGAGGAAACACCATATATTTT.

This rearrangement joins TRBV7-9 to TRBJ2-7, with D possibly being TRBD1 (6 bases). Germline CDR1 is SEHNR and CDR2 is FQNEAQ (reference sequence). The CDR3 runs to 16 residues. V lost 1 base and J lost 6, with 19 bases in between. CDR3 region: CASSLVMGDRRSEQYF. The CDR3 nucleotides read TGTGCCAGCAGCTTAGTAATGGGAGACAGGAGGTCCGAGCAGTACTTC. The full variable domain, with the rest looked up from reference TRBV7-9 and TRBJ2-7, is DTGVSQNPRHKITKRGQNVTFRCDPISEHNRLYWYRQTLGQGPEFLTYFQNEAQLEKSRLLSDRFSAERPKGSFSTLEIQRTEQGDSAMYLCASSLVMGDRRSEQYFGPGTRLTVT.

V gene TRBV11-2 combines with J gene TRBJ2-3; no reliable D call. This CDR3 region has 13 residues. The germline gives CDR1 SGHAT, CDR2 FQNNGV. V lost 4 bases, J lost 6 bases, and 11 bases lay in between. In DNA, the CDR3 is TGTGCCAGCAGCTCTGGGCGAGGTGATACGCAGTATTTT. This gives the protein CASSSGRGDTQYF.

The J gene is TRBJ1-2, the V gene TRBV28; no clear D. CDR1 is MDHEN and CDR2 is SYDVKM in the germline V gene. Trimming shortened V by 2 bases and J by 7 bases, and 8 bases separated the two germline ends. CDR3 size: 12 residues. Here the CDR3 DNA reads TGTGCCAGCAGTTTAAATAGTCTTGGCTACACCTTC. Protein: CASSLNSLGYTF.

V usage is TRBV23-1 and J usage is TRBJ1-5, with TRBD1 as a possible D gene (6 bases). TRBV23-1 is reported as an ORF; its role is uncertain. This CDR3 spans 19 amino acids. V lost 0 bases, J lost 0 bases, and 18 bases lay in between. CDR3 bases: TGCGCCAGCAGTCAATCGTCCAGGGGCCCACCCGATAGCAATCAGCCCCAGCATTTT. It codes for CASSQSSRGPPDSNQPQHF.